This is a list of T cell receptor beta chains from one sample in a study of T cell responses to AZD1222 COVID-19 vaccine. Measured with immunoSEQ multiplex PCR; TCRdb has only the in-frame clones, and not every one. Found here are about 150,000 clones, 75% to 85% of them singletons; the top ten hold 7.9%. The material sequenced was peripheral blood, taken 28 days after the second dose of the MenACWY control vaccine. The receptors stem from an adult who received the MenACWY meningococcal vaccine as a control. The CDR3 runs from the conserved cysteine through the conserved F or W. Fields, in order: clone size, D gene, V gene, J gene, CDR3 DNA, CDR3 protein. A D gene is named only where the DNA matches it firmly. Clone size is not always given. Where it is, it says once, few, many or a class for expanded clones.

size: -; D: -; V: TRBV7-2; J: TRBJ1-6; DNA: TGTGCCACCGTCCTTGGGGGCCATTCACCCCTCCACTTT; CDR3: CATVLGGHSPLHF
size: -; D: -; V: TRBV4-2; J: TRBJ1-3; DNA: TGTGCCAGCAGCCAAGAAAGTATCAGTCGTGGCAGGGTCTCCTCTGGAAACACCATATATTTT; CDR3: CASSQESISRGRVSSGNTIYF
size: -; D: TRBD1; V: TRBV18; J: TRBJ1-4; DNA: TGTGCCAGCTCACCGGGAAGGGGGCTTAATGAAAAACTGTTTTTT; CDR3: CASSPGRGLNEKLFF
size: -; D: -; V: TRBV5-6; J: TRBJ2-7; DNA: TGTGCCAGCAGCTTGGGGCTACCCCAAGGGGAGCAGTACTTC; CDR3: CASSLGLPQGEQYF
size: -; D: -; V: TRBV28; J: TRBJ2-1; DNA: TGTGCCAGCAGTTTAGGGGGATACAATGAGCAGTTCTTC; CDR3: CASSLGGYNEQFF
size: -; D: -; V: TRBV6-1; J: TRBJ2-7; DNA: TGTGCCAGCAGTGAAGGGGGTTTTTCTTACGAGCAGTACTTC; CDR3: CASSEGGFSYEQYF
size: -; D: TRBD1; V: TRBV19; J: TRBJ1-5; DNA: TGTGCCAGTAGTATAGCCAACAGGGGTGATCAGCCCCAGCATTTT; CDR3: CASSIANRGDQPQHF
size: -; D: -; V: TRBV24-1; J: TRBJ1-1; DNA: TGTGCCACCAGTGATCCCCTCGGGACTAACACTGAAGCTTTCTTT; CDR3: CATSDPLGTNTEAFF
size: -; D: TRBD2; V: TRBV7-2; J: TRBJ2-1; DNA: TGTGCCAGCAGCTTATCCGGGACTAGCGGATTCAATGAGCAGTTCTTC; CDR3: CASSLSGTSGFNEQFF
size: few; D: -; V: TRBV4-2; J: TRBJ1-3; DNA: TGTGCCAGCAGCGTCCGGGCTGGAAACACCATATATTTT; CDR3: CASSVRAGNTIYF
size: few; D: TRBD1; V: TRBV4-2; J: TRBJ2-7; DNA: TGTGCCAGCAGCCAAGAATGGGGCAGGGGGCGGGAAGGAACCTACGAGCAGTACTTC; CDR3: CASSQEWGRGREGTYEQYF
size: -; D: TRBD1; V: TRBV5-1; J: TRBJ2-7; DNA: TGCGCCAGCAGCGGGGGACAGTACGAGCAGTACTTC; CDR3: CASSGGQYEQYF
size: -; D: -; V: TRBV29-1; J: TRBJ2-7; DNA: TGCAGCGTTGAAGATCGGAGGCAGGGCAAGATCTACGAGCAGTACTTC; CDR3: CSVEDRRQGKIYEQYF
size: -; D: TRBD1; V: TRBV28; J: TRBJ2-5; DNA: TGTGCCAGCAGTTCCCGGTGGGGACAGTTCCAAGAGACCCAGTACTTC; CDR3: CASSSRWGQFQETQYF
size: -; D: TRBD1; V: TRBV6-5; J: TRBJ1-1; DNA: TGTGCCAGCAGTTTGTGGCAGGGGGCGAAAACTGAAGCTTTCTTT; CDR3: CASSLWQGAKTEAFF
size: -; D: -; V: TRBV6-2/TRBV6-3; J: TRBJ2-1; DNA: TGTGCCAGCAGTAAAGGGGGGCCGAATGAGCAGTTCTTC; CDR3: CASSKGGPNEQFF
size: -; D: -; V: TRBV5-1; J: TRBJ2-3; DNA: TGCGCCAGCAGCGGGGGGGACAGGTTCACAGATACGCAGTATTTT; CDR3: CASSGGDRFTDTQYF
size: -; D: TRBD1; V: TRBV7-8; J: TRBJ2-3; DNA: TGTGCCAGCAGGGGACCGAGACAGGGAATGACTACGCAGTATTTT; CDR3: CASRGPRQGMTTQYF
size: -; D: -; V: TRBV21-1; J: TRBJ1-1; DNA: TGTGCCAGCAGCAAAGTCTGTCTGAACACTGAAGCTTTCTTT; CDR3: CASSKVCLNTEAFF
size: -; D: -; V: TRBV25-1; J: TRBJ2-7; DNA: TGTGCCAGCAGTGTAGGAGGTCCCTACGAGCAGTACTTC; CDR3: CASSVGGPYEQYF
size: -; D: -; V: TRBV7-8; J: TRBJ1-4; DNA: TGTGCCAGCAGCCTACTCGTTTCCCCAGGGCCCGCCTTAGGTGAAAAACTGTTTTTT; CDR3: CASSLLVSPGPALGEKLFF
size: -; D: -; V: TRBV18; J: TRBJ1-2; DNA: TGTGCCAGCTCGCCGACCGCAACGAGGACGGAAAACTATGGCTACACCTTC; CDR3: CASSPTATRTENYGYTF
size: once; D: -; V: TRBV5-4; J: TRBJ1-1; DNA: TGTGCCAGCACCCTTCAGGGCGGGAACACTGAAGCTTTCTTT; CDR3: CASTLQGGNTEAFF
size: once; D: -; V: TRBV27; J: TRBJ2-2; DNA: TGTGCCAGCAGTTTATATTCCGGGGAGCTGTTTTTT; CDR3: CASSLYSGELFF
size: -; D: TRBD1; V: TRBV24-1; J: TRBJ1-5; DNA: TGTGCCACCAGTGAATCCGGGACAGGGGGCCGTGGTCAGCCCCAGCATTTT; CDR3: CATSESGTGGRGQPQHF
size: -; D: TRBD2; V: TRBV11-3; J: TRBJ2-3; DNA: TGTGCCAGCAGCTTAGATTGGACTAGCGGAGGCAGGGTAGATACGCAGTATTTT; CDR3: CASSLDWTSGGRVDTQYF
size: -; D: -; V: TRBV12-3/TRBV12-4; J: TRBJ2-3; DNA: TGTGCCACTCGTCCCGAGGATACGCAGTATTTT; CDR3: CATRPEDTQYF
size: -; D: -; V: TRBV6-4; J: TRBJ2-1; DNA: TGTGCCAGCAGTGCCCAGGGTGGGAATGAGCAGTTCTTC; CDR3: CASSAQGGNEQFF
size: -; D: -; V: TRBV7-2; J: TRBJ2-3; DNA: TGTGCCAGCAGCTTATTAGGAATAGATACGCAGTATTTT; CDR3: CASSLLGIDTQYF
size: -; D: -; V: TRBV3-1/TRBV3-2; J: TRBJ1-1; DNA: TGTGCCAGCAGCCCGTGGGCGGCTAACAGGGCTTCAGCGATAGCTTTCTTT; CDR3: CASSPWAANRASAIAFF
size: -; D: -; V: TRBV6-5; J: TRBJ1-1; DNA: TGTGCCAGCAGTCGGGGACTGTCAGGTAACACTGAAGCTTTCTTT; CDR3: CASSRGLSGNTEAFF
size: -; D: -; V: TRBV7-9; J: TRBJ2-7; DNA: TGTGCCAGCAGCTTATTCGAAAGCTCCTACGAGCAGTACTTC; CDR3: CASSLFESSYEQYF
size: -; D: -; V: TRBV28; J: TRBJ2-2; DNA: TGTGCCAGCACCCAACCCCGAGGGGGGGAGCTGTTTTTT; CDR3: CASTQPRGGELFF
size: -; D: -; V: TRBV11-3; J: TRBJ2-7; DNA: TGTGCCAGCAGCTTATCTGGATCCGGCTACGAGCAGTACTTC; CDR3: CASSLSGSGYEQYF
size: -; D: TRBD1; V: TRBV27; J: TRBJ1-2; DNA: TGTGCCAGCAGTTCCTCGGGACAGGGGATTTATGGCTACACCTTC; CDR3: CASSSSGQGIYGYTF
size: -; D: -; V: TRBV7-3; J: TRBJ2-3; DNA: TGTGCCAGCAGCCCCAAAGGGGGAGGTACGCAGTATTTT; CDR3: CASSPKGGGTQYF
size: -; D: TRBD2; V: TRBV9; J: TRBJ2-1; DNA: TGTGCCAGCAGCGTTGGACTAGCGGGGGGGACCCAGTTCTTC; CDR3: CASSVGLAGGTQFF
size: -; D: TRBD1; V: TRBV30; J: TRBJ1-1; DNA: TGTGCCTGGAGTGTACCGGGACAGGGTAAAACTGAAGCTTTCTTT; CDR3: CAWSVPGQGKTEAFF
size: -; D: TRBD2; V: TRBV10-3; J: TRBJ2-2; DNA: TGTGCCATCAGCGCCGGGACTATAGGCGGGGAGCTGTTTTTT; CDR3: CAISAGTIGGELFF
size: -; D: -; V: TRBV14; J: TRBJ2-1; DNA: TGTGCCAGCAGCCAAGTTATCAGTGAGCAGTTCTTC; CDR3: CASSQVISEQFF
size: few; D: -; V: TRBV4-1; J: TRBJ1-5; DNA: TGCGCCAGCAGCCAAGTGGACCTAGTGCATAGCAATCAGCCCCAGCATTTT; CDR3: CASSQVDLVHSNQPQHF
size: few; D: -; V: TRBV30; J: TRBJ2-7; DNA: TGTGCCTGCTACTCTAGGGGGAGCTACGAGCAGTACTTC; CDR3: CACYSRGSYEQYF
size: -; D: TRBD1; V: TRBV18; J: TRBJ1-2; DNA: TGTGCCAGCTCACCAAACTCACAGGGGAACTATGGCTACACCTTC; CDR3: CASSPNSQGNYGYTF
size: -; D: -; V: TRBV10-2; J: TRBJ2-1; DNA: TGCGCCAGCAGTGACTCTGTTTACAATGAGCAGTTCTTC; CDR3: CASSDSVYNEQFF
size: -; D: -; V: TRBV7-9; J: TRBJ1-3; DNA: TGTGCCAGCAGCTTTCGTAAACAGAGCTCTGGAAACACCATATATTTT; CDR3: CASSFRKQSSGNTIYF
size: -; D: -; V: TRBV11-3; J: TRBJ2-7; DNA: -; CDR3: CASSSGQGRSNYEQYF
size: -; D: -; V: TRBV6-1; J: TRBJ1-3; DNA: TGTGCCAGCAGTGAAGGGGGCAGAACAATATTCCCTGGAAACACCATATATTTT; CDR3: CASSEGGRTIFPGNTIYF
size: once; D: -; V: TRBV24-1; J: TRBJ1-2; DNA: TGTGCCACCAGTGATCGGAGAAACGATCGCTACACCTTC; CDR3: CATSDRRNDRYTF
size: -; D: -; V: TRBV27; J: TRBJ2-7; DNA: TGTGCCAGCAGTTTAAGTCCCGGGACGTCGAAGGACGAGCAGTACTTC; CDR3: CASSLSPGTSKDEQYF
size: -; D: TRBD1; V: TRBV6-6; J: TRBJ2-7; DNA: TGTGCCAGCAGTAAAGGACAGGACTACGAGCAGTACTTC; CDR3: CASSKGQDYEQYF
size: -; D: -; V: TRBV7-8; J: TRBJ1-6; DNA: TGTGCCAGCAGCTTCGGCGTCAGTCTCAATAATTCACCCCTCCACTTT; CDR3: CASSFGVSLNNSPLHF
size: once; D: -; V: TRBV21-1; J: TRBJ1-4; DNA: TGTGCCCGCCAGGACGCGAATGAAAAACTGTTTTTT; CDR3: CARQDANEKLFF
size: -; D: -; V: TRBV5-8; J: TRBJ2-1; DNA: TGTGCCAGCAGCTTTGAGGACGGTAGCTCCTACAATGAGCAGTTCTTC; CDR3: CASSFEDGSSYNEQFF
size: -; D: -; V: TRBV28; J: TRBJ1-2; DNA: TGTGCCAGCAGTGTCAAAGGGTACTATGGCTACACCTTC; CDR3: CASSVKGYYGYTF
size: once; D: -; V: TRBV29-1; J: TRBJ2-2; DNA: TGCAGCGTTGAGCTGGGGTACACCGGGGAGCTGTTTTTT; CDR3: CSVELGYTGELFF
size: -; D: TRBD1; V: TRBV7-9; J: TRBJ2-7; DNA: TGTGCCAGCAGCCCCCAGGGACAGGGTACAAACTACGAGCAGTACTTC; CDR3: CASSPQGQGTNYEQYF
size: -; D: -; V: TRBV5-1; J: TRBJ1-2; DNA: TGCGCCAGCAGCTTGGATGAGGGTTCTCATGGCTACACCTTC; CDR3: CASSLDEGSHGYTF